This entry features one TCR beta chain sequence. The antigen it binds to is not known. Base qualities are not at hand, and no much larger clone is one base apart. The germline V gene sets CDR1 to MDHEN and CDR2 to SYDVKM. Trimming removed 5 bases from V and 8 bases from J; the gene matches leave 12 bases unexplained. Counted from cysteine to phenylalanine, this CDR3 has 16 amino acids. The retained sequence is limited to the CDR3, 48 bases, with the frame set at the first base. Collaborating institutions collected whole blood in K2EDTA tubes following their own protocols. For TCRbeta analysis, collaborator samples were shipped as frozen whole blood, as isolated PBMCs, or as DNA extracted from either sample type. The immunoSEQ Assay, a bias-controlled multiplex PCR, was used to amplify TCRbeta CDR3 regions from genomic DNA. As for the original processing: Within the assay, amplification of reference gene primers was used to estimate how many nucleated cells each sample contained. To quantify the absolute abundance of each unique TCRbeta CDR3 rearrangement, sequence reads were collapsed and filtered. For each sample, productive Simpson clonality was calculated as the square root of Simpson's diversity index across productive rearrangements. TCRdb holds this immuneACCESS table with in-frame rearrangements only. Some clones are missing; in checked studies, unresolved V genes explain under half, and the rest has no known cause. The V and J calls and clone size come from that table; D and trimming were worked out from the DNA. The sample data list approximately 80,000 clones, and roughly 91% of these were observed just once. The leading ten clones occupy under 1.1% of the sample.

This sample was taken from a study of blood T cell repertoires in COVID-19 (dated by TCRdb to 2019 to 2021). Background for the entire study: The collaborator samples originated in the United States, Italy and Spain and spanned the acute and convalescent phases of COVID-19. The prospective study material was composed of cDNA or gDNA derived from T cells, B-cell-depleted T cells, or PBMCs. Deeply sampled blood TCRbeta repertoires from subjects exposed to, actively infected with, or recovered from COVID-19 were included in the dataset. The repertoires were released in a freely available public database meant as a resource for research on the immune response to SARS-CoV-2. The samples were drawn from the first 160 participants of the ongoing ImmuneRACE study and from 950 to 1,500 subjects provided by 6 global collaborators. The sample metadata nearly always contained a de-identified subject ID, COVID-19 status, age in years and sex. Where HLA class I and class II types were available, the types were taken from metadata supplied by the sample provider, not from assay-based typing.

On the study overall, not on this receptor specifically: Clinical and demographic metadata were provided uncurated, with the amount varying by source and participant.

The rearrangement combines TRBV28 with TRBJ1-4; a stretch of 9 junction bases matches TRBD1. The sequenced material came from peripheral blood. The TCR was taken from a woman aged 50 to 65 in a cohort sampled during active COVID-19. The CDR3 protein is CASSKAGTGYREKLFF. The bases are TGTGCCAGCAGTAAAGCGGGGACAGGGTATAGAGAAAAACTGTTTTTT.